This TCR beta chain was profiled in a study of blood T cell repertoires in COVID-19. CDR3 size: 16 residues. Germline lookup yields CDR1 MGHRA and CDR2 YSYEKL. V gave up 4 bases and J gave up 3 bases; unmatched junction bases: 8. The participants were between about 18 and 95 years old and came from roughly 25 US areas. The protocol was immunoSEQ multiplex PCR, while the TCRdb copy is restricted to in-frame clones and leaves out a portion. The sample has 150,000 to 200,000 clones, under 90% seen once. This chain uses TRBV4-1 with TRBJ2-1; 8 bases are shared with TRBD1. Sequenced sample: PBMCs or T cells enriched from blood (not recorded which). The TCR comes from a man over 45 who had recovered from COVID-19. The CDR3 reads CASSRHRTGIYNEQFF. DNA of the CDR3: TGCGCCAGCAGCCGACATAGGACAGGGATCTACAATGAGCAGTTCTTC.